This note documents a single T cell receptor (beta chain) sequence. Trimming took 1 base from V and 2 from J, leaving 12 bases between them. Germline assignment: CDR1 SGHVS and CDR2 FNYEAQ. The CDR3 sequence is 15 residues long. The entry originates in a study of technical replicates of blood from a handful of donors. Generated by immunoSEQ multiplex PCR, the TCRdb table keeps only in-frame clones and is missing some. Of tens of thousands of clones listed, approximately 96% are singletons. The rearrangement uses TRBV7-6 and TRBJ2-7, with D possibly TRBD1 on 5 matching bases. Sequenced input: T cells isolated from PBMCs. The sequence came from a human donor in good health. The CDR3 nucleotides are TGTGCCAGCAGCTTAGTTTCGGACAAGGCCTACGAGCAGTACTTC. Translation gives CASSLVSDKAYEQYF.